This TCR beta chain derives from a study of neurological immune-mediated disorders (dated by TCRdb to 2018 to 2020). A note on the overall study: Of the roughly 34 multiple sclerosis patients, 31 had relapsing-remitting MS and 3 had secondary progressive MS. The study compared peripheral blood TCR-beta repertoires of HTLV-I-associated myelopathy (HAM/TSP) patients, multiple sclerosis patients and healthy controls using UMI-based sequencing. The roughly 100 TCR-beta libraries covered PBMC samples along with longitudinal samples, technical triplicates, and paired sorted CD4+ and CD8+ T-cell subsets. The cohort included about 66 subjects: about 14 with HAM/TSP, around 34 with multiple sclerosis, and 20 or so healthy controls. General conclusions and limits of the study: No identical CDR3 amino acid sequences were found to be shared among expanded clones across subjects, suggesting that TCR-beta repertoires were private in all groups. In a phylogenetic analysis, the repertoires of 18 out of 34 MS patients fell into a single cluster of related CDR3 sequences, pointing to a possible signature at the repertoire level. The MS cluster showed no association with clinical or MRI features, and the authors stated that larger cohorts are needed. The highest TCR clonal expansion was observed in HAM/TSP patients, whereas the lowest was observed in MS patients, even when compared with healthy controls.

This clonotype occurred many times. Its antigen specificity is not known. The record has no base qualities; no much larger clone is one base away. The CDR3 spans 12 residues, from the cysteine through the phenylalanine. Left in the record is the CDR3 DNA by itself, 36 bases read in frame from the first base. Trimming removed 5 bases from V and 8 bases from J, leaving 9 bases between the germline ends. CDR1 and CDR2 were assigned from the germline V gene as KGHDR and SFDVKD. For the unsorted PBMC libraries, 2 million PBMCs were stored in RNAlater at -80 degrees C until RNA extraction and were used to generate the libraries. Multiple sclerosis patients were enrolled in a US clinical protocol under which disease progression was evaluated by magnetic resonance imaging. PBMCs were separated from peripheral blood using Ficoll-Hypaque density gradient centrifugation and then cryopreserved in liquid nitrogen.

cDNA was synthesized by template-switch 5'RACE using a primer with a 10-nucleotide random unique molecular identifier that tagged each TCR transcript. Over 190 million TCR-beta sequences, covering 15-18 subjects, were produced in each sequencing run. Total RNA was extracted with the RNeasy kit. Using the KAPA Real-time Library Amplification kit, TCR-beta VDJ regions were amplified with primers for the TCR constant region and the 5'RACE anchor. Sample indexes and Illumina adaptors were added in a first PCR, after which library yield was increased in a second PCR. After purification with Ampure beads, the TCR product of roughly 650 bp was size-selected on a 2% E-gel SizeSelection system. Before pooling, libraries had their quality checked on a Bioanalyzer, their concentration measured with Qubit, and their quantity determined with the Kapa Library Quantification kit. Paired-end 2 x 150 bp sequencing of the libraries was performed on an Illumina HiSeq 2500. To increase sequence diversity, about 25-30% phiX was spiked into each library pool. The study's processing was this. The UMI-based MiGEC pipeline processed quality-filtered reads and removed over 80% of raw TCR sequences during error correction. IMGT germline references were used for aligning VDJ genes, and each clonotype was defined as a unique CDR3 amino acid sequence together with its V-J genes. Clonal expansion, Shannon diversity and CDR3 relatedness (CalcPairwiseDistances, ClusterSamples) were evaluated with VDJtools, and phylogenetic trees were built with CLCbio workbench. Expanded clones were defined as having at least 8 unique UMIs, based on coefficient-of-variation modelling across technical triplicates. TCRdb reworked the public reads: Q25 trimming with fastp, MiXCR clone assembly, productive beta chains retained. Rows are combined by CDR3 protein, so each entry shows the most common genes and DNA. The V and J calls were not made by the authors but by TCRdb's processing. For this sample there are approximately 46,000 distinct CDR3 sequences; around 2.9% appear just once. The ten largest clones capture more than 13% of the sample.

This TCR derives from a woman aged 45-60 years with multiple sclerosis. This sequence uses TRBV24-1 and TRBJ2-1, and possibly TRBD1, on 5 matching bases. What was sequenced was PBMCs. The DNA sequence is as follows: TGTGCCACCAGTGGTTACAGGCATGAGCAGTTCTTC. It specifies CATSGYRHEQFF.